The present T cell receptor (beta chain) was sequenced within a study of identical twins. Healthy Caucasians made up all donors. Study results and caveats: With monozygotic twins, out-of-frame TCR alpha sharing exceeded what models estimated.

TCRdb re-analysed the 5' RACE reads in MiXCR, keeping a single row per CDR3 protein. This table has some 500,000 distinct CDR3 sequences, around 9.6% appearing once. Germline V CDR1 and CDR2: SGHVS, FQNEAQ. CDR3 length: 12 residues. Trimming shortened V by 5 bases and J by 3 bases, and 6 bases separated the two germline ends. This clonotype was seen a few times. Its antigen is still unknown. The same specimen was also included in a second study, on yellow fever vaccine responses in identical twins.

Material for sequencing was PBMCs. The TCR was taken from a woman younger than 35 in good health. V gene TRBV7-8 combines with J gene TRBJ2-3; D gene unclear. CDR3 in DNA: TGTGCCAGCAGCAAAATTACAGATACGCAGTATTTT. Translation gives CASSKITDTQYF.